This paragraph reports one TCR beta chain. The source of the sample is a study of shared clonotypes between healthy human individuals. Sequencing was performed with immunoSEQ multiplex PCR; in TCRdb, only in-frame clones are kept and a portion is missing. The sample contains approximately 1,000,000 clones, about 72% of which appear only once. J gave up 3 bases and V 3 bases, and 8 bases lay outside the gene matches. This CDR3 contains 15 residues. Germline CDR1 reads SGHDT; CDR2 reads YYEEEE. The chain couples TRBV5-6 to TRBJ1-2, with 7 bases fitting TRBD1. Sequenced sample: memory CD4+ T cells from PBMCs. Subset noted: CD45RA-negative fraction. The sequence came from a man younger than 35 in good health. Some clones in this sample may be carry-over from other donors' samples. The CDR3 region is CASSSPGTEDYGYTF. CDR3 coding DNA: TGTGCCAGCAGCTCCCCCGGGACAGAAGACTATGGCTACACCTTC.